The subject of this entry is one T cell receptor (beta chain). Trimming took 5 bases from V and 6 from J, leaving 11 bases between them. This CDR3 contains 13 residues. Original analysis: Amplification with reference gene primers provided the estimates of nucleated cell counts. Data came from immunoSEQ multiplex PCR; TCRdb stores just in-frame clones and leaves some out. D and trimming were read from the DNA, whereas the V and J calls and clone size are those reported in that table. The table shows fewer than 130,000 clones, with 70% to 90% occurring only once. The record originates from a study of blood T cell repertoires in COVID-19. Study-wide context: Acute and convalescent COVID-19 specimens originated in the United States, Italy and Spain. PBMCs, B-cell-depleted T cells, or T cells were the source of the cDNA or gDNA that made up the material.

The sequence was collected from a woman aged 45-65 years with acute or convalescent COVID-19. Input material: peripheral blood. The chain links TRBV12-3 or TRBV12-4 to TRBJ1-5; tentative D call: TRBD1 (6 bases). The CDR3 sequence is CASSGGQSQPQHF. The CDR3 DNA sequence: TGTGCCAGCAGTGGCGGACAGAGTCAGCCCCAGCATTTT.